The clone carrying this T cell receptor beta chain was found a few times. What it binds is unknown. These data come from a study of CD8 T cells in ankylosing spondylitis. The length of the CDR3 is 17 residues. Trimming cost V 10 bases and J 9 bases; bases outside gene matches: 22. Germline V gene lookup returns CDR1 LGHDT and CDR2 YNNKEL (reference sequence). TCRdb recomputed calls from the 5' RACE reads with MiXCR, one row per CDR3 protein. Of about 240,000 distinct CDR3 sequences in the sample, around 9.2% are singletons; the top ten hold around 6.8%. Study-wide results and limits: Researchers reportedly found disease-linked clones significantly enriched in matched ankylosing spondylitis synovial fluid.

Material: blood, either unsorted or a sorted T cell fraction (not recorded which). The chain couples TRBV3-1 to TRBJ2-7; 12 bases are shared with TRBD2. This clonotype was obtained from a male donor with ankylosing spondylitis or in good health (not recorded which). The CDR3 loop reads CATSPWTSGTRGYGQYF. DNA for the CDR3: TGTGCCACCTCCCCGTGGACTAGCGGGACCAGGGGGTATGGGCAGTACTTC.